Listed here are 30 T cell receptor beta chains from one sample, sequenced in a study of blood T cell repertoires in COVID-19. Only in-frame clones appear in the TCRdb table, and some are missing; sequencing was by immunoSEQ multiplex PCR. Altogether 300,000 to 350,000 clones are present, over 70% being singletons, with the ten largest covering around 6%. Sequencing was done on a sample of peripheral blood. The source of these receptors is a woman aged 50 to 65 with COVID-19, enrolled during active disease.

The chain couples TRBV2 to TRBJ2-1; TRBD1 matches 8 bases. The CDR3 is 15 residues long. CDR1 is SNHLY, CDR2 FYNNEI, per germline. Trimming removed 1 base from V and 9 bases from J; junction bases left unmatched: 8. The CDR3 sequence: CASSEVDRGLGEQFF. CDR3 in DNA: TGTGCCAGCAGTGAAGTAGACAGGGGATTGGGTGAGCAGTTCTTC.

The chain couples TRBV27 to TRBJ1-1, with D possibly being TRBD1 (5 bases). CDR3 length: 16 residues. CDR1 and CDR2 (germline): MNHEY, SMNVEV (reference sequence). V lost 8 bases and J lost 5, with 24 bases in between. In DNA form, the CDR3 reads TGTGCCAGCCGCGTCACCCTTTCAGGGCGGGATACTGAAGCTTTCTTT. This sequence encodes CASRVTLSGRDTEAFF.

This clone showed up just once. The chain carries TRBV5-1 and TRBJ1-5; no definite D call. The germline V gene has CDR1 SGHRS and CDR2 YFSETQ. The CDR3 spans 14 residues. Trimming shortened V by 0 bases and J by 3 bases, and 7 bases separated the two germline ends. The CDR3, as DNA: TGCGCCAGCAGCTTGGCTGGAGTCAATCAGCCCCAGCATTTT. Translation gives CASSLAGVNQPQHF.

CDR3 DNA sequence: TGTGCCAGCAGTTACTCGACTAGCGGGGCCATCTACGAGCAGTACTTC. As protein: CASSYSTSGAIYEQYF. The genes are TRBV6-5 and TRBJ2-7; 11 bases match TRBD2. Looked up from germline, CDR1 is MNHEY and CDR2 is SVGAGI. The trim removed 0 bases at V and 3 bases at J, leaving 4 bases unmatched. The CDR3 length is 16 residues.

This sequence joins TRBV6-5 and TRBJ1-5, with 11 bases lining up with TRBD1. Germline V gene data show CDR1 as MNHEY and CDR2 as SVGAGI. Unmatched junction bases numbered 6, after V lost 5 bases and J lost 6 bases. The CDR3 length is 15 residues. This CDR3 is CASSRQGQGGQPQHF. In nucleotides, the CDR3 is TGTGCCAGCAGTAGACAGGGACAGGGGGGTCAGCCCCAGCATTTT.

The gene calls are TRBV29-1 and TRBJ1-1, with D uncertain. V lost 7 bases to trimming and J lost 3 bases, with 9 bases between them. The CDR3 has 11 residues. Germline V gene lookup returns CDR1 SQVTM and CDR2 ANQGSEA. The CDR3 is CSGRRDTEAFF. CDR3 bases: TGCAGCGGTCGACGGGACACTGAAGCTTTCTTT.

The count of this clone is one. The chain is built from TRBV24-1 and TRBJ2-7; possibly TRBD2 for D (5 bases). The CDR3 loop spans 14 amino acids. Trimming left V 3 bases short and J 1 base short, with 9 bases between. Germline V CDR1 and CDR2: KGHDR, SFDVKD. The CDR3, as DNA: TGTGCCACCAGTGATCCCCGGAGGTCCTACGAGCAGTACTTC. Translating it yields CATSDPRRSYEQYF.

The chain carries TRBV19 and TRBJ1-6; 10 bases line up with TRBD1. CDR1 is LNHDA and CDR2 is SQIVND in the germline V gene (reference sequence). Trimming removed 5 bases from V and 8 bases from J; junction bases left unmatched: 6. This CDR3 region has 15 residues. CDR3 loop: CASSVTTGGDSPLHF. As DNA, the CDR3 is TGTGCCAGTAGTGTGACGACAGGGGGCGATTCACCCCTCCACTTT.

V and J are TRBV7-2 and TRBJ1-5, with TRBD1 matching 10 bases. The V and J ends lost 5 bases and 9 bases, in that order; junction bases with no gene match: 7. This CDR3 comprises 14 residues. Germline V CDR1 and CDR2: SGHTA, FQGNSA. CDR3 nucleotides: TGTGCCAGCAGCCCCGGGACAGGGGAGAGGCCCCAGCATTTT. Translation: CASSPGTGERPQHF.

In its sample, this clone was seen once. This chain links TRBV19 with TRBJ2-1; 7 nucleotides line up with TRBD1. Germline loops: CDR1 LNHDA, CDR2 SQIVND (reference sequence). V dropped 4 bases and J dropped 7; count of bases not matched to a gene: 13. The CDR3 runs to 16 residues. The CDR3 sequence is CASSTLLPGGRNEQFF. Written as DNA, the CDR3 is TGTGCCAGTAGTACTCTCCTCCCAGGGGGTCGGAATGAGCAGTTCTTC.

The chain uses TRBV2 and TRBJ1-4; D gene ambiguous. The CDR3 is made up of 11 amino acids. The V gene lost 7 bases and the J gene lost 7 bases, with 7 bases spanning the gap. CDR1 is SNHLY and CDR2 is FYNNEI in the germline V gene. CDR3 sequence (DNA): TGTGCCAGCATACTTACTGAAAAACTGTTTTTT. This encodes CASILTEKLFF.

V gene TRBV6-5 combines with J gene TRBJ2-7; 9 bases fit TRBD2. Germline CDR1 and CDR2: MNHEY and SVGAGI. This CDR3 contains 14 residues. The V gene end was trimmed by 6 bases and the J gene end by 5 bases; junction bases not matched to a gene: 8. The CDR3 DNA follows: TGTGCCAGCAGCCGCGGGGCGGGGGGGCACGAGCAGTACTTC. Protein product: CASSRGAGGHEQYF.

This rearrangement joins TRBV7-9 to TRBJ2-1, with 8 positions matching TRBD1. Looked up from germline, CDR1 is SEHNR and CDR2 is FQNEAQ (reference sequence). The CDR3 consists of 16 residues. Unmatched junction bases numbered 8, after V lost 3 bases and J lost 4 bases. CDR3 loop: CASSFRRTGNYNEQFF. The CDR3 nucleotides read TGTGCCAGCAGCTTTCGGCGGACAGGGAATTACAATGAGCAGTTCTTC.

The rearrangement links TRBV7-9 to TRBJ1-1, with a possible D match to TRBD1 (5 bases). V dropped 5 bases and J dropped 4 bases, with 17 bases sitting between them. CDR3 size: 15 residues. The germline V gene encodes CDR1 SEHNR and CDR2 FQNEAQ (reference sequence). The CDR3 region is CASSPEGWGGTEAFF. In DNA form, the CDR3 reads TGTGCCAGCAGCCCCGAAGGGTGGGGGGGCACTGAAGCTTTCTTT. Together with reference TRBV7-9 and TRBJ1-1, the CDR3 gives the full variable domain: DTGVSQNPRHKITKRGQNVTFRCDPISEHNRLYWYRQTLGQGPEFLTYFQNEAQLEKSRLLSDRFSAERPKGSFSTLEIQRTEQGDSAMYLCASSPEGWGGTEAFFGQGTRLTVV.

J is TRBJ2-5 and V is TRBV5-4; D uncertain. There are 13 residues in the CDR3. V was trimmed by 3 bases and J by 5 bases, leaving 11 bases between them. Germline V CDR1 and CDR2: SGHNT, YYREEE (reference sequence). The CDR3 DNA follows: TGTGCCAGCAGCTCTACCCTCCGGGAGACCCAGTACTTC. It is translated as CASSSTLRETQYF.

The CDR3, as DNA: TGTGCCAGCTGCGTGTCAAACGAAGAGACCCAGTACTTC. Translating gives CASCVSNEETQYF. The rearrangement links TRBV5-4 to TRBJ2-5; D call uncertain. CDR3 length: 13 residues. Germline V gene data show CDR1 as SGHNT and CDR2 as YYREEE (reference sequence). Deletions cut 7 bases from V and 3 bases from J, with 13 bases between.

This sequence joins TRBV19 and TRBJ2-3; 9 nucleotides line up with TRBD1. The V and J ends lost 5 bases and 3 bases, in that order; junction bases with no gene match: 9. The germline CDR1 and CDR2 sequences are LNHDA and SQIVND (reference sequence). The CDR3 is made up of 16 amino acids. CDR3 DNA: TGTGCCAGTAGTCCCCTGGACAGGGGTTTAACAGATACGCAGTATTTT. This encodes CASSPLDRGLTDTQYF. Full variable domain (missing parts from reference TRBV19 and TRBJ2-3): DGGITQSPKYLFRKEGQNVTLSCEQNLNHDAMYWYRQDPGQGLRLIYYSQIVNDFQKGDIAEGYSVSREKKESFPLTVTSAQKNPTAFYLCASSPLDRGLTDTQYFGPGTRLTVL.

The V gene is TRBV11-2, the J gene TRBJ2-1, with 10 bases lining up with TRBD2. CDR1 and CDR2 (germline): SGHAT, FQNNGV. With V trimmed by 4 bases and J by 7 bases, 4 bases remained unmatched. The CDR3 length is 14 residues. The CDR3 sequence: CASSSSGRANEQFF. CDR3 DNA: TGTGCCAGCAGCTCGAGCGGGAGGGCAAATGAGCAGTTCTTC.

CDR3 nucleotide sequence: TGTGCCAGCAGCCACGGCGGACCGGGACAAATATATTTT. This translates into CASSHGGPGQIYF. The chain carries TRBV5-8 and TRBJ1-3; maybe TRBD1 (6 bases). Trimming removed 4 bases from V and 13 bases from J, with 18 bases in between. The CDR3 spans 13 residues. Germline CDR1 is SGHTS and CDR2 is YDEGEE.

CDR3 loop: CASSPFLETQYF. As DNA, the CDR3 is TGTGCCAGCAGCCCGTTTCTGGAGACCCAGTACTTC. This chain uses TRBV3-1 (or the pseudogene TRBV3-2) with TRBJ2-5; D uncertain. The CDR3 covers 12 residues. Trimming took off 4 bases at V and 5 bases at J, with 8 bases between the two ends. The germline V gene encodes CDR1 LGHDT and CDR2 YNNKEL (reference sequence).

The J gene is TRBJ1-1, the V gene TRBV7-3; D might be TRBD1 (5 bases). Germline CDR1 SGHTA, CDR2 FQGTGA. This CDR3 contains 13 residues. The V and J ends lost 6 bases and 2 bases respectively, with 10 bases between them. The CDR3, as DNA: TGTGCCAGCAGACTACAGGCCAACACTGAAGCTTTCTTT. Its protein product is CASRLQANTEAFF. The whole variable domain, filled in from reference TRBV7-3 and TRBJ1-1, reads GAGVSQTPSNKVTEKGKYVELRCDPISGHTALYWYRQSLGQGPEFLIYFQGTGAADDSGLPNDRFFAVRPEGSVSTLKIQRTERGDSAVYLCASRLQANTEAFFGQGTRLTVV.

The chain recombines TRBV19 with TRBJ2-7; TRBD2 matches 11 bases. The CDR3 has 13 residues. Trimming cost V 4 bases and J 5 bases; bases outside gene matches: 1. Germline V gene sequence: CDR1 LNHDA, CDR2 SQIVND (reference sequence). The CDR3 DNA reads as TGTGCCAGTAGTACGGGACTAGCGGACGAGCAGTACTTC. Amino acid sequence: CASSTGLADEQYF.

Only one count was recorded for this clone. The chain recombines TRBV19 with TRBJ2-1, with 9 bases lining up with TRBD2. V gave up 7 bases and J gave up 6 bases; unmatched junction bases: 7. Germline loops: CDR1 LNHDA, CDR2 SQIVND (reference sequence). The CDR3 is 14 amino acids. The CDR3 DNA sequence: TGTGCCAGTAACCTCGCGGGAGGGCCCAATGAGCAGTTCTTC. Translation gives CASNLAGGPNEQFF.

The CDR3 loop is CASSLGTGNNEKLFF. CDR3 bases: TGTGCCAGCAGCTTGGGGACAGGGAATAACGAAAAACTGTTTTTT. The J gene is TRBJ1-4, the V gene TRBV5-4; 8 bases fit TRBD1. The V gene's germline CDR1 is SGHNT and CDR2 YYREEE (reference sequence). The CDR3 runs to 15 residues. Unmatched junction bases numbered 6, after V lost 0 bases and J lost 8 bases.

This rearrangement joins TRBV19 to TRBJ2-5; D gene unclear. CDR1 is LNHDA and CDR2 is SQIVND in the germline V gene (reference sequence). The CDR3 covers 13 residues. V was shortened by 3 bases and J by 0 bases, with 5 bases between the two germline ends. CDR3 sequence (DNA): TGTGCCAGTAGTATGAGGAACCAAGAGACCCAGTACTTC. Residues: CASSMRNQETQYF.

The rearrangement links TRBV19 to TRBJ1-5; the match to TRBD1 covers 11 bases. Germline-derived CDR1 and CDR2 are LNHDA and SQIVND (reference sequence). The CDR3 contains 16 residues. V lost 5 bases, J lost 3 bases, and 6 bases stayed unmatched. The CDR3 reads CASSPWDRGDNQPQHF. DNA for the CDR3: TGTGCCAGTAGTCCCTGGGACAGGGGGGACAATCAGCCCCAGCATTTT.

This clone was observed once. The V and J genes are TRBV11-2 and TRBJ1-5; 7 bases agree with TRBD1. This CDR3 has 17 residues. V lost 4 bases and J lost 3; bases outside the gene matches: 12. Germline values: CDR1 SGHAT, CDR2 FQNNGV. The CDR3 loop is CASSSIMDRYSNQPQHF. CDR3 nucleotides: TGTGCCAGCAGCTCTATTATGGACAGGTACTCCAATCAGCCCCAGCATTTT.

V is TRBV11-2 and J is TRBJ1-5; unclear D gene. Germline CDR1 is SGHAT and CDR2 is FQNNGV. The V end lost 1 base, the J end lost 5 bases, and 6 bases lay between the germline ends. There are 13 residues in the CDR3. The CDR3 spells CASSLGGDQPQHF. The CDR3 DNA reads TGTGCCAGCAGCTTAGGCGGGGATCAGCCCCAGCATTTT. The whole variable domain, filled in from reference TRBV11-2 and TRBJ1-5, reads EAGVAQSPRYKIIEKRQSVAFWCNPISGHATLYWYQQILGQGPKLLIQFQNNGVVDDSQLPKDRFSAERLKGVDSTLKIQPAKLEDSAVYLCASSLGGDQPQHFGDGTRLSIL.

J is TRBJ1-3 and V is TRBV7-2; 9 bases agree with TRBD1. Germline V lookup: CDR1 SGHTA, CDR2 FQGNSA. V shed 1 base and J 4 bases; nucleotides not matched to a gene: 5. This CDR3 is 16 amino acids long. The DNA of the CDR3 is TGTGCCAGCAGCTTAGGGGGACAGGGTTTCGGAAACACCATATATTTT. It is translated as CASSLGGQGFGNTIYF. The full variable domain, completed using reference TRBV7-2 and TRBJ1-3, is GAGVSQSPSNKVTEKGKDVELRCDPISGHTALYWYRQSLGQGLEFLIYFQGNSAPDKSGLPSDRFSAERTGGSVSTLTIQRTQQEDSAVYLCASSLGGQGFGNTIYFGEGSWLTVV.

CDR3 region: CASSPMAGGPYEQYF. The CDR3 DNA is TGTGCCAGTAGTCCCATGGCGGGAGGGCCTTACGAGCAGTACTTC. The V and J genes are TRBV19 and TRBJ2-7; 9 bases agree with TRBD2. The germline CDR1 and CDR2 sequences are LNHDA and SQIVND (reference sequence). This CDR3 region has 15 residues. With V trimmed by 5 bases and J by 4 bases, 9 bases remained unmatched.